This T cell receptor beta chain appears in the sequencing data of a study of identical twins. V was clipped by 1 base and J by 10 bases, with 17 bases between them. The germline gives CDR1 SGHTA, CDR2 FQGTGA. The CDR3 extends over 16 amino acids. This clonotype was detected only a few times. TCRdb fed the 5' RACE reads into MiXCR, producing one record per CDR3 protein. This table holds roughly 700,000 distinct CDR3 sequences, around 8.3% found once. The same data also contributed to another study, on yellow fever vaccine responses in identical twins.

This sequence joins TRBV7-3 and TRBJ1-6; no reliable D call. The sample was PBMCs. This receptor was obtained from a woman aged 18-35 years in good health. CDR3 loop: CASSLRVGWANSPLHF. In DNA, the CDR3 is TGTGCCAGCAGCTTAAGGGTTGGATGGGCAAACTCACCCCTCCACTTT.